This TCR beta chain emerged from a study of T cell responses to AZD1222 COVID-19 vaccine. Across the study: Second-dose intervals near 4 or 12 weeks were combined. Findings of the study overall: Vaccine-associated CD4 TCRs ranged over spike, dominating at 160-218 and 743-854. Increases in Spike-specific TCR breadth and depth were seen after two AZD1222 doses. After the peak T cell response, and only then, were repertoires sampled.

V was clipped by 7 bases and J by 7 bases; unmatched bases: 10. CDR1 is LGHDT and CDR2 is YNNKEL in the germline V gene (reference sequence). The CDR3 spans 15 residues. Sequenced by immunoSEQ multiplex PCR; TCRdb stores in-frame clones only, minus some. Seen here are around 120,000 clones, 92% observed once, and the top ten hold approximately 1.2%. A note on this clone: Its antigen is unknown.

The rearrangement joins TRBV3-1 (or the pseudogene TRBV3-2) to TRBJ2-2; 9 bases align to TRBD2. The clonotype originates from an adult in good health. Here the sequenced sample was peripheral blood, taken on day 0 of AZD1222 vaccination. CDR3 loop: CASTSSGRGGGELFF. The CDR3 DNA follows: TGTGCCAGCACCAGTAGCGGGAGAGGGGGCGGGGAGCTGTTTTTT.